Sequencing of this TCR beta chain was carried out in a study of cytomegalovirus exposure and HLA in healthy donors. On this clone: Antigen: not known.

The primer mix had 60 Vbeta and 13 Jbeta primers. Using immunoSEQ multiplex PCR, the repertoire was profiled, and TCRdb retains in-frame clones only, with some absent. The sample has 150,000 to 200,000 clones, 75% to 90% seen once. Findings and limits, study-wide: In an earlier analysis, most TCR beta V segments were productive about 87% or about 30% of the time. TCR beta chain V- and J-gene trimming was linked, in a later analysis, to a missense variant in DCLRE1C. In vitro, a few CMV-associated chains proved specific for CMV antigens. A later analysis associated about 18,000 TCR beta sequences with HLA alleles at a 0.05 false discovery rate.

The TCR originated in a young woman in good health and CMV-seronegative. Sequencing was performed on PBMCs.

This chain's CDR3 is CASSNQGQGIYEQYF. CDR3 in DNA: TGTGCCAGCTCCAACCAGGGACAGGGGATCTACGAGCAGTACTTC. The chain carries TRBV2 and TRBJ2-7, with 10 bases lining up with TRBD1. The V and J ends lost 8 bases and 3 bases, in that order; junction bases with no gene match: 10. This CDR3 has 15 residues. CDR1 is SNHLY and CDR2 is FYNNEI in the germline V gene.